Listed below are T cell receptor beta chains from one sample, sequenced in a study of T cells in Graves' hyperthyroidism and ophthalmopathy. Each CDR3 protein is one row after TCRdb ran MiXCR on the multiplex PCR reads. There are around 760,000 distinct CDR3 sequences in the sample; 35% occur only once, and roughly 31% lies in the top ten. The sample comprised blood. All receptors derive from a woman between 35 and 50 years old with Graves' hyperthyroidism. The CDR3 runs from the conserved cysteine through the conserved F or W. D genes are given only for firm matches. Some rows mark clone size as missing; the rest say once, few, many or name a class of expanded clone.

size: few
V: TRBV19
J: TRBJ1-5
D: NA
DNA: TGTGCCAGTAGTATAAGGGACCACAGGGACGATAGCAATCAGCCCCAGCATTTT
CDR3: CASSIRDHRDDSNQPQHF

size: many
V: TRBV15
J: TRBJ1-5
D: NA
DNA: TGTGCCACCAGCAGACGCGGCAATCAGCCCCAGCATTTT
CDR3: CATSRRGNQPQHF

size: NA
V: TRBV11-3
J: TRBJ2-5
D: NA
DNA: TGTGCCAGCAGCTTAGATCAAGGGACCCAGTACTTC
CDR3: CASSLDQGTQYF

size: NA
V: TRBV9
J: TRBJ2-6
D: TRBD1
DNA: TGTGCCAGCAGCGGAGGACAGGGTACAGCTTTC
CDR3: CASSGGQGTAF

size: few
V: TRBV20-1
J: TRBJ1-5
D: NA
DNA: TGCAGTGCTAGAACGAGCGAGGCAGCTTCTAATCAGCCCCAGCATTTT
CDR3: CSARTSEAASNQPQHF

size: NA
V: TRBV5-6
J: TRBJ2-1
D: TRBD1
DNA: TGTGCCAGCAGCTTAGCAGGGACAGTCGACAATGAGCAGTTCTTC
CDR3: CASSLAGTVDNEQFF

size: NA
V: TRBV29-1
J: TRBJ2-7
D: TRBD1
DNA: TGCAGCGTGCGGCCTGGGCAGGGGGCGGGCGAGCAGTACTTC
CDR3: CSVRPGQGAGEQYF

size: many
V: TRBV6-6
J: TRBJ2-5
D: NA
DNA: TGTGCCAGCAGTGAATGGGGACGCGAGACCCAGTACTTC
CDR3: CASSEWGRETQYF

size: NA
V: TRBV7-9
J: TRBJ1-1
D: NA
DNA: TGTGCCAGCAGCCCCCGGGCTGTTGAAGCTTTCTTT
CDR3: CASSPRAVEAFF

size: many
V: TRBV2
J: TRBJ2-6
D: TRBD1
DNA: TGTGCCAGCAAGGGGACAGGGGACTCTGGGGCCAACGTCCTGACTTTC
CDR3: CASKGTGDSGANVLTF

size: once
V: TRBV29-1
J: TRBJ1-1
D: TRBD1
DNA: TGCAGCGCTAGACAGGGGGCGGCCACTGAAGCTTTCTTT
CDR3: CSARQGAATEAFF

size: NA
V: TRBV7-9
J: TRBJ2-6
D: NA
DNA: TGTGCCAGCAGCCTGCTGCCCCGGGACAGTCCGGGAGCTTTC
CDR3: CASSLLPRDSPGAF

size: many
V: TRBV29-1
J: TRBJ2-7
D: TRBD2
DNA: TGCAGCGTTGAAGATCCGCCAGGGACTAGCGGGGGATCACAGTACTTC
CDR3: CSVEDPPGTSGGSQYF

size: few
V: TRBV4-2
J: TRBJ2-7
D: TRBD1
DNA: TGTGCCAGCCAGAAACCGGGACAGGGAAACGAGCAGTACTTC
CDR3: CASQKPGQGNEQYF

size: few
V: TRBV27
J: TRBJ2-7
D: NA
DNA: TGTGCCAGCAGTTTACAGGGATTGGGCTCCTACGAGCAGTACTTC
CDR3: CASSLQGLGSYEQYF